This T cell receptor beta chain was observed in a study of T cell repertoires in cytomegalovirus infection. Study-level points and caveats: The ex vivo response was dominated by HLA-C-restricted CMV-specific TCR beta clonotypes.

This clonotype was counted ten times or more. Its antigen is unknown. TCRdb fed the reads into MiXCR, producing one record per CDR3 protein. The repertoire holds hundreds of thousands of distinct CDR3 sequences, with around 29% as singletons. Trimming left V 5 bases short and J 0 bases short, with 13 bases between. This CDR3 is built from 15 residues. Germline-derived CDR1 and CDR2 are SGHTA and FQGNSA. This sequence originates from a human donor in good health (CMV status not recorded). Some clones in this sample may be carry-over from other donors' samples. This sequence joins TRBV7-2 and TRBJ1-2, with D possibly TRBD1 on 5 matching bases. The sequenced sample was cultured PBMCs, obtained from culture after CMV antigen stimulation. CDR3 bases: TGTGCCAGCAGCCCGCTGACAGAGACTAACTATGGCTACACCTTC. Translated: CASSPLTETNYGYTF.